This record looks at one TCR beta chain sequence and its context. V lost 4 bases to trimming and J lost 7 bases; unmatched junction nucleotides: 10. The CDR3 sequence is 15 residues long. Germline values: CDR1 SGDLS, CDR2 YYNGEE. These data are taken from a study of cytomegalovirus exposure and HLA in healthy donors. The repertoire was sequenced with immunoSEQ multiplex PCR; TCRdb's copy has only in-frame clones and lacks some. The sample consists of about 120,000 clones, over 75% of them appearing once. The V call is TRBV9, the J call TRBJ1-4; the match to TRBD1 covers 7 bases. Sequencing was carried out using PBMCs. This TCR derives from a woman aged 25 to 45 in good health and CMV-seropositive. CDR3 in amino acids: CASSSRKGAGEKLFF. CDR3 DNA: TGTGCCAGCAGCTCCCGTAAGGGGGCGGGTGAAAAACTGTTTTTT.